This T cell receptor beta chain was found in a study of T cell responses to AZD1222 COVID-19 vaccine. Sequenced by immunoSEQ multiplex PCR; TCRdb stores in-frame clones only, minus some. This table holds some 170,000 clones, more than 80% found once. This CDR3 spans 11 amino acids. Trimming pared 8 bases from V and 2 bases from J, leaving 7 bases between. Germline V gene data show CDR1 as MNHEY and CDR2 as SVGAGI. V is TRBV6-5 and J is TRBJ2-7; D remains ambiguous. This sample comprised peripheral blood, obtained 28 days after the second dose of the MenACWY control vaccine. The sequence was collected from an adult who received the MenACWY meningococcal vaccine as a control. CDR3 protein: CASGYTYEQYF. CDR3 nucleotides: TGTGCCAGCGGCTATACCTACGAGCAGTACTTC.